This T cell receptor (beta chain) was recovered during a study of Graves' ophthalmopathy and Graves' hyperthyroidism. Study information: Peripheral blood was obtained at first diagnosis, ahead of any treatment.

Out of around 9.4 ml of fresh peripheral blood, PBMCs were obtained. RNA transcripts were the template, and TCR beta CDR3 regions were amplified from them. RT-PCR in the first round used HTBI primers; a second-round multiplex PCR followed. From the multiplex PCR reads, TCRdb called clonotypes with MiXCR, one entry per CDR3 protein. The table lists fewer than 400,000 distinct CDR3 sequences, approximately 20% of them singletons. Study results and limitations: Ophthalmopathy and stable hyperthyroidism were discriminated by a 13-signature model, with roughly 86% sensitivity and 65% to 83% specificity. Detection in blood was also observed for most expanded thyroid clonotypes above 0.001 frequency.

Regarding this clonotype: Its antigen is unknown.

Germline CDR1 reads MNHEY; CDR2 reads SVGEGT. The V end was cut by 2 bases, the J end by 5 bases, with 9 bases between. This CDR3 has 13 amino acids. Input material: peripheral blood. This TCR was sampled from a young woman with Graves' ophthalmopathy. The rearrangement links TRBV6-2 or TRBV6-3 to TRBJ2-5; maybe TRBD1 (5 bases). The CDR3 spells CASSYSRAETQYF. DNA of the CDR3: TGTGCCAGCAGTTACAGCAGGGCGGAGACCCAGTACTTC.